This entry features one T cell receptor beta chain sequence. The antigen remains undetermined. These data belong to a study of T cells in Graves' hyperthyroidism and ophthalmopathy. Study observations and caveats: The authors' 13 V-J model separated ophthalmopathy from stable hyperthyroidism. In validation, the model predicted ophthalmopathy. These predictions came a median approximately 5.9 months before onset.

The CDR3 runs to 15 residues. Trimming cost V 1 base and J 5 bases; bases outside gene matches: 5. There were TCR beta CDR3 regions amplified from RNA transcripts. During a first-round RT-PCR of the TCR CDR3, the HTBI primer set was used. One entry per CDR3 protein, called by TCRdb with MiXCR from the multiplex PCR reads. This repertoire shows about 480,000 distinct CDR3 sequences, roughly 14% found once; its top ten account for roughly 17%. The authors deemed Graves' hyperthyroidism stable absent ophthalmopathy progression within 18 months. Newly diagnosed patients aged 18 to 65 had hyperthyroidism of under 2 months' duration.

The sample was blood. The clonotype was recovered from a woman aged 18-29 years with Graves' hyperthyroidism. The rearrangement uses TRBV12-3 or TRBV12-4 and TRBJ2-7, with 10 positions matching TRBD2. CDR3 in amino acids: CASSLVTSGANEQYV. In nucleotides, the CDR3 is TGTGCCAGCAGTTTAGTAACTAGCGGGGCTAACGAGCAGTACGTC.